Described below is a single T cell receptor (beta chain) sequence and its context. V gave up 6 bases and J gave up 5 bases; unmatched junction bases: 21. The CDR3 is 18 residues long. Per the germline V gene, CDR1 is PRHDT and CDR2 is FYEKMQ (reference sequence). TCRdb's table, derived via immunoSEQ multiplex PCR, lists solely in-frame clones and lacks some. The sample lists tens of thousands of clones, 78% seen once, with roughly 4.9% in the top ten. This sample stems from a study of OX40 agonist ivuxolimab in advanced cancers. This clonotype was sampled from an adult with an advanced solid tumor such as melanoma, head and neck, liver or kidney cancer. This chain links TRBV13 with TRBJ2-5; 7 bases are a match to TRBD2. The material sequenced was CD4+ or CD8+ T cells sorted from blood, taken in a trial of the OX40 agonist ivuxolimab. CDR3 region: CASSSTRVQRDSRETQYF. In DNA, the CDR3 is TGTGCCAGCAGTTCCACTAGGGTCCAGCGGGATTCGAGGGAGACCCAGTACTTC.